The entry below describes one T cell receptor (beta chain). Its antigen is not identified. The data derive from a study of cytomegalovirus exposure and HLA in healthy donors. Points from the study as a whole: An Asian-associated ancestry cluster reportedly showed fewer N-insertions than the approximately 650-donor mean in a later analysis. Earlier analysis looked at TCR beta V segments, and most were productive about 90% or about 30% of the time. Follow-up analysis seemed to connect common viral pathogens with several of the most significant clusters identified. A later analysis associated 15,000 to 20,000 TCR beta sequences with HLA alleles at a 0.05 false discovery rate.

This PCR relied on a set of 60 Vbeta primers and 13 Jbeta primers. Generated by immunoSEQ multiplex PCR, the TCRdb table keeps only in-frame clones and is missing some. Found here are 200,000 to 250,000 clones, 70% to 80% of them singletons; the top ten hold around 4%. Germline V lookup: CDR1 SGHTA, CDR2 FQGTGA. V was trimmed by 5 bases and J by 0 bases, leaving 9 bases between them. The CDR3 sequence is 14 residues long. The source of this sequence is a male donor in good health and CMV-seronegative. The V and J genes are TRBV7-3 and TRBJ2-3; TRBD2 might be the D (6 bases). The specimen sequenced was PBMCs. This chain's CDR3 is CASSKSGSTDTQYF. The CDR3 DNA reads TGTGCCAGCAGCAAGAGCGGGAGCACAGATACGCAGTATTTT.